This record covers a single TCR beta chain. Its specificity is unknown. These data belong to a study of T cells expressing NK-cell markers. Overall study findings and caveats: Several of the donors carried dominant NKG2C+ clonotypes that took up about 1.0-7.5% of their CD8+ T cells. HCMV specificity was not established for the expanded NKG2C+ T cell clones.

The CDR3 has 14 amino acids. The germline gives CDR1 WSHSY, CDR2 SAAADI. TCR beta cDNA was generated via 5'RACE template switching incorporating UMIs. TCRdb re-called the 5' RACE reads; every CDR3 protein appears as one record, without DNA. The listing contains about 150,000 distinct CDR3 sequences. This clonotype was sampled from a woman in her forties or fifties in good health. The chain carries TRBV10-2 and TRBJ2-1. Sequenced input: blood T cells: a sorted CD56 or NKG2C T cell subset, CD4+ or CD8+ T cells, or bulk PBMC T cells (not recorded which). This chain's CDR3 is CARSRQSSYNEQFF.